This T cell receptor beta chain derives from a study of shared clonotypes between healthy human individuals. This was a deep-level run. Replicate PCRs run on sorted subsets employed 200 ng DNA, approximately 30,000 T cell genomes. Repertoires were generated with immunoSEQ multiplex PCR, while TCRdb's copy carries only in-frame clones and drops some. Among over 2 million clones listed, about 95% were seen once. This CDR3 has 13 amino acids. Germline loops: CDR1 WSHSY, CDR2 SAAADI. Trimming removed 7 bases from V and 3 bases from J, with 13 bases in between. CD8 cells regarded as naive lacked CD45RO, were positively chosen for CCR7, and omitted terminally differentiated effector memory CD45RA+ cells.

The genes are TRBV10-2 and TRBJ2-7; maybe TRBD1 (6 bases). The source of this sequence is a man in his late teens or twenties in good health. The sequenced material came from naive CD8+ T cells sorted from blood. CDR3 bases: TGCGCCAGCAATAACAGGGAAAACTACGAGCAGTACTTC. This gives the protein CASNNRENYEQYF.